These T cell receptor beta chains were read from a single sample in a study of blood T cell repertoires in COVID-19. TCRdb keeps only in-frame clones here, not all; method: immunoSEQ multiplex PCR. The sample shows about 140,000 clones, 88% of them seen only once. The material sequenced was peripheral blood. These receptors were obtained from a human donor in a cohort sampled during active COVID-19. Both conserved end residues are part of each CDR3. The D gene is left open where the match is weak.

TRBJ1-3,TRBD1,TRBV12-5,CASGFGDSPGNTIYF,TGTGCTAGTGGTTTTGGGGACAGCCCTGGAAACACCATATATTTT
TRBJ1-1,-,TRBV7-7,CASSRTANTEAFF,TGTGCTAGCAGCCGGACAGCGAACACTGAAGCTTTCTTT
TRBJ2-5,-,TRBV7-2,CASSNRGTQYF,TGTGCCAGCAGCAACCGGGGGACCCAGTACTTC
TRBJ1-2,TRBD1,TRBV27,CASSLSPAGGAVFGYTF,TGTGCCAGCAGTTTATCCCCCGCAGGGGGCGCGGTTTTCGGCTACACCTTC
TRBJ1-5,-,TRBV23-1,CASSQSGRGLPHSNQPQHF,TGCGCCAGCAGTCAATCGGGCAGGGGCCTTCCACATAGCAATCAGCCCCAGCATTTT
TRBJ1-1,TRBD1,TRBV2,CASRDRENTEAFF,TGTGCCAGCAGGGACAGGGAGAACACTGAAGCTTTCTTT
TRBJ2-3,TRBD2,TRBV6-4,CASSSLAGVGTDTQYF,TGTGCCAGCAGTTCACTAGCGGGGGTTGGAACAGATACGCAGTATTTT
TRBJ2-3,-,TRBV7-8,CASSLDGRFTDTQYF,TGTGCCAGCAGCTTAGATGGGAGGTTCACAGATACGCAGTATTTT
TRBJ1-4,-,TRBV2,CASSEWGGTNEKLFF,TGTGCCAGCAGTGAATGGGGGGGGACTAATGAAAAACTGTTTTTT
TRBJ1-5,-,TRBV18,CASSRGGDQPQHF,TGTGCCAGCTCACGGGGCGGGGATCAGCCCCAGCATTTT
TRBJ2-2,-,TRBV7-9,CASSRPIDSFANTGELFF,TGTGCCAGCAGCCGCCCCATCGACAGCTTCGCGAACACCGGGGAGCTGTTTTTT
TRBJ1-5,TRBD1,TRBV24-1,CATSQGQDNNQPQHF,TGTGCCACCAGTCAGGGACAGGACAACAATCAGCCCCAGCATTTT
TRBJ1-1,TRBD1,TRBV14,CASSENRGWNTEAFF,TGTGCCAGCAGCGAAAACAGGGGCTGGAACACTGAAGCTTTCTTT
TRBJ1-5,-,TRBV3-1/TRBV3-2,CASTRVIGGQPQHF,TGTGCCAGCACCCGGGTCATTGGAGGGCAGCCCCAGCATTTT